This TCR beta chain was observed in a study of circulating CD8 cells and anti-PD-1 response in melanoma. CDR1 and CDR2 from the germline V gene are DFQATT and SNEGSKA (reference sequence). Trimming removed 4 bases at V and 6 bases at J, with 18 bases between. The CDR3 loop spans 15 amino acids. From live CD3+CD8+TCRalphabeta+ cells, four PD-1 and/or TIGIT subsets were sorted. By share, this clonotype counts as large (0.1 to 1%). Using around 16 ng of total RNA, TCR libraries were made with the QIAseq Immune Repertoire TCR panel. One entry per CDR3 protein results from TCRdb running MiXCR on the reads. The table lists some 200 distinct CDR3 sequences, over 9% of them singletons.

This TCR derives from a human donor with melanoma. The chain has TRBV20-1 and TRBJ2-2; a weak D match, TRBD1 (6 bases). The sample in question was CD8+ T cells from PBMCs, obtained at baseline or after one month of anti-PD-1 therapy (not recorded which). The CDR3 sequence is CSATGTLRAAGELFF. The DNA for the CDR3 is TGCAGTGCTACTGGGACACTTAGGGCTGCCGGGGAGCTGTTTTTT.